This paragraph reports one TCR beta chain. This record belongs to a study of T cell responses to AZD1222 COVID-19 vaccine. This table comes from immunoSEQ multiplex PCR, and its TCRdb copy is limited to in-frame clones, with some not included. Of around 100,000 clones in the sample, more than 85% were seen once. Trimming removed 3 bases at V and 0 bases at J, with 11 bases between. CDR1 SQVTM and CDR2 ANQGSEA come from the germline V gene. The CDR3 contains 14 residues. The V gene is TRBV29-1, the J gene TRBJ1-2; a weak D match, TRBD1 (5 bases). The TCR originated in an adult in good health. The specimen was peripheral blood, collected on day 0 of AZD1222 vaccination. The CDR3 nucleotides read TGCAGCGTTGACACAGGTCAAGCTAACTATGGCTACACCTTC. This translates into CSVDTGQANYGYTF.